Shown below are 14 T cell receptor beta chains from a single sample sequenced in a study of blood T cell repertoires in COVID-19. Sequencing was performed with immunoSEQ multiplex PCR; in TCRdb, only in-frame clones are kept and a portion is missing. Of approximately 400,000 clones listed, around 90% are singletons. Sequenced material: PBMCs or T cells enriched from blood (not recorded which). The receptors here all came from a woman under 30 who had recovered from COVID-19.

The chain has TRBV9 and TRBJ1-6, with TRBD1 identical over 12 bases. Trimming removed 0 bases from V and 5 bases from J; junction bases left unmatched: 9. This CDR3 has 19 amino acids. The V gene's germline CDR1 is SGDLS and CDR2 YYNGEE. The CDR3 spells CASSVGSGTGGPHNSPLHF. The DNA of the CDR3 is TGTGCCAGCAGCGTAGGATCCGGGACAGGGGGCCCCCATAATTCACCCCTCCACTTT.

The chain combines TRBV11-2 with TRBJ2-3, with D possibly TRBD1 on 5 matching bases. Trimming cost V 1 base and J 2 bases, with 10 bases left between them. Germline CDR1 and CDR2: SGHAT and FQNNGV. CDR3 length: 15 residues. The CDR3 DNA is TGTGCCAGCAGCTTAGGGCAGGGTAACACAGATACGCAGTATTTT. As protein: CASSLGQGNTDTQYF.

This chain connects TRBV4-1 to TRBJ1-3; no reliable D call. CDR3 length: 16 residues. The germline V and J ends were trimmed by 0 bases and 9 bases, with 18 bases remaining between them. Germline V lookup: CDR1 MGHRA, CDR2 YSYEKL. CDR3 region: CASSQDDGLSRSTIYF. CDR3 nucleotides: TGCGCCAGCAGCCAAGATGACGGACTTTCCCGCTCCACCATATATTTT.

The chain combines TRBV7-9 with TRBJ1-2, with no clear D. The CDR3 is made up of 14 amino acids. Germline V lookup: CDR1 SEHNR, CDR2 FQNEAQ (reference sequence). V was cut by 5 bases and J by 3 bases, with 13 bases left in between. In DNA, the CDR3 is TGTGCCAGCAGCCGAAAAGGCGCGGACTATGGCTACACCTTC. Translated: CASSRKGADYGYTF.

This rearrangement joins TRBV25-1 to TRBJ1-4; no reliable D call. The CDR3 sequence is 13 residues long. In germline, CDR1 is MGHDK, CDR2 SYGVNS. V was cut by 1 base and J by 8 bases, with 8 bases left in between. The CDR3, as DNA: TGTGCCAGCAGTGAATCGTACAGCGAAAAACTGTTTTTT. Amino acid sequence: CASSESYSEKLFF.

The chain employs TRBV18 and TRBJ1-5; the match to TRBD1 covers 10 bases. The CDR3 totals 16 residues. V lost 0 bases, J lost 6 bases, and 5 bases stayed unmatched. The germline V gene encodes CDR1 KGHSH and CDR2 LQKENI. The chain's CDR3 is CASSPPGQGRSQPQHF. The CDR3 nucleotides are TGTGCCAGCTCACCACCGGGACAGGGGAGAAGTCAGCCCCAGCATTTT.

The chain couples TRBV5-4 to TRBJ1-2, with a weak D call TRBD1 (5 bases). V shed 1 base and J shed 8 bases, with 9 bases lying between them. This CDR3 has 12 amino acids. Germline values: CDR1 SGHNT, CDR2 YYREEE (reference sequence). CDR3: CASSLPGQGYTF. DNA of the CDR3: TGTGCCAGCAGCTTGCCAGGGCAAGGCTACACCTTC.

This CDR3 is CASSQVAGSGNTIYF. The CDR3 nucleotides are TGTGCCAGCAGCCAAGTTGCAGGCTCTGGAAACACCATATATTTT. The chain employs TRBV3-1 (or the pseudogene TRBV3-2) and TRBJ1-3; no definite D call. This CDR3 region has 15 residues. Germline CDR1 is LGHDT and CDR2 is YNNKEL (reference sequence). The V end was cut by 1 base, the J end by 0 bases, with 7 bases between.

The CDR3 nucleotides read TGTGCCAGCAGCATGGGGACAGACTACGAGCAGTACTTC. This translates into CASSMGTDYEQYF. The rearrangement uses TRBV7-6 and TRBJ2-7, with TRBD1 matching over 7 bases. CDR1 SGHVS and CDR2 FNYEAQ come from the germline V gene. The CDR3 extends over 13 amino acids. V lost 5 bases, J lost 3 bases, and 4 bases stayed unmatched.

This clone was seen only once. CDR3: CSVEEPAGDTYEQYF. The CDR3 bases are TGCAGCGTTGAAGAGCCTGCGGGGGACACCTACGAGCAGTACTTC. The chain carries TRBV29-1 and TRBJ2-7; possibly TRBD2 for D (7 bases). Germline values: CDR1 SQVTM, CDR2 ANQGSEA. Trimming pared 0 bases from V and 2 bases from J, leaving 14 bases between. The CDR3 is 15 amino acids.

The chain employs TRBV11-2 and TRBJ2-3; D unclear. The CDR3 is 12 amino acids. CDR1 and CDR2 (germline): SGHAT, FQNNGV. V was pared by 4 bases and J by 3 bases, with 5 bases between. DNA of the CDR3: TGTGCCAGCAGCTGGGCGACAGATACGCAGTATTTT. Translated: CASSWATDTQYF.

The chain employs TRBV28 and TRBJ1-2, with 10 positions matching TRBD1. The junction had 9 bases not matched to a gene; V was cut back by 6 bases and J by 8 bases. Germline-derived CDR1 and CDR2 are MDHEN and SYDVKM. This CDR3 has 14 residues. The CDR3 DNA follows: TGTGCCAGCAGGTCTGGACAGGGGGAAGAAGGCTACACCTTC. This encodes CASRSGQGEEGYTF.

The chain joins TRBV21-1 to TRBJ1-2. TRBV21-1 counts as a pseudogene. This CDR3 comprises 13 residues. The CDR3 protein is CASSTGINYGYTF. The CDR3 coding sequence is TGTGCCAGCAGCACCGGGATTAACTATGGCTACACCTTC.

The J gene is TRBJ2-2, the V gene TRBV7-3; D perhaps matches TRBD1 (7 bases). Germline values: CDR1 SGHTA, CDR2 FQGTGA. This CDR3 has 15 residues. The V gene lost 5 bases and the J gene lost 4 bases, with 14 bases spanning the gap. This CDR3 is CASSPQGGGTGELFF. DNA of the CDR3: TGTGCCAGCAGCCCCCAGGGGGGAGGCACCGGGGAGCTGTTTTTT. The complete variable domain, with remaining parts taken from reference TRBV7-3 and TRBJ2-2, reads GAGVSQTPSNKVTEKGKYVELRCDPISGHTALYWYRQSLGQGPEFLIYFQGTGAADDSGLPNDRFFAVRPEGSVSTLKIQRTERGDSAVYLCASSPQGGGTGELFFGEGSRLTVL.